This T cell receptor beta chain was recorded in a study of T-cell memory formation after mild COVID-19. TCRdb itself ran the 5' RACE reads through MiXCR, one entry per CDR3 protein. This table has about 190,000 distinct CDR3 sequences, 15% to 20% appearing once. Ten or more counts support this clonotype. This sequence originates from an adult woman who had mild COVID-19 (a few samples of this study predate the infection). Cell type and time point are not known. The sample was PBMCs or a T cell subset sorted from them (not recorded which).

The DNA of the CDR3 is TGTGCCAGCAGTCAAAGCGGGACTAAGTACAATGAGCAGTTCTTC. Translated: CASSQSGTKYNEQFF. The rearrangement links TRBV12-3 or TRBV12-4 to TRBJ2-1; 7 nucleotides align to TRBD2. This CDR3 is built from 15 residues. V lost 5 bases and J lost 4; bases outside the gene matches: 8.